A single sample is the source of the 31 T cell receptor beta chains below, sequenced in a study of T cell repertoires in cytomegalovirus infection (dated by TCRdb to between 2018 and 2020). The treatment or condition label for this specimen denotes: in vitro stimulation with specific CMV peptide epitopes to enrich CMV-specific T cells. The data were produced on an Illumina HiSeq 1500. The raw public data were reprocessed by TCRdb itself: fastp quality trimming at Q25, MiXCR clonotype calling, in-frame beta chains only. Rows merge per CDR3 protein into single entries with the most common DNA and genes. In this sample the table shows about 160,000 distinct CDR3 sequences, about a fifth of which occur a single time. Clones ranked in the top ten supply under 30% of the sample. For these TCRs, the target antigens are not known. The specimen comprised CD8+ T cells from cultured PBMCs, sampled from culture after CMV antigen stimulation. The receptors were sampled from a human donor in good health (CMV status not recorded). Some clones in this sample may be carry-over from other donors' samples.

V usage is TRBV6-5 and J usage is TRBJ1-6, with D perhaps TRBD1 (6 bases). Germline V lookup: CDR1 MNHEY, CDR2 SVGAGI. V lost 8 bases, J lost 7 bases, and 12 bases lay in between. This CDR3 region has 13 residues. CDR3 region: CASFTGLNSPLHF. The CDR3 DNA is TGTGCCAGCTTTACAGGGCTAAATTCACCCCTCCACTTT.

The sample holds a few counts of this clonotype. V is TRBV4-1 and J is TRBJ1-1; D gene unclear. The germline V gene has CDR1 MGHRA and CDR2 YSYEKL. This CDR3 has 11 residues. V lost 3 bases, J lost 6 bases, and 5 bases lay in between. The CDR3 sequence is CASSQGSEAFF. CDR3 nucleotide sequence: TGCGCCAGCAGCCAGGGGTCTGAAGCTTTCTTT.

At least ten counts were recorded for this clonotype. This sequence joins TRBV7-9 and TRBJ1-4, with D possibly matching TRBD1 (5 bases). Germline loops: CDR1 SEHNR, CDR2 FQNEAQ (reference sequence). V was pared by 5 bases and J by 5 bases, with 18 bases between. The CDR3 totals 16 residues. CDR3 loop: CASSDQIRDGNEKLFF. The CDR3 DNA follows: TGTGCCAGCAGCGACCAGATCCGGGACGGAAATGAAAAACTGTTTTTT.

This clonotype was seen a handful of times. The J gene is TRBJ1-6, the V gene TRBV13, with D perhaps matching TRBD1 (6 bases). V lost 4 bases to trimming and J lost 8 bases, with 9 bases between them. Germline assignment: CDR1 PRHDT and CDR2 FYEKMQ (reference sequence). The CDR3 is made up of 13 amino acids. CDR3 in DNA: TGTGCCAGCAGCTCTTACAGGGATTCACCCCTCCACTTT. It yields the protein CASSSYRDSPLHF.

The chain carries TRBV20-1 and TRBJ2-7; either TRBD1 or TRBD2 may supply D (5 bases each). The germline CDR1 and CDR2 sequences are DFQATT and SNEGSKA (reference sequence). V was cut by 1 base and J by 2 bases, with 12 bases left in between. There are 14 residues in the CDR3. CDR3 amino acids: CSARGTGLPYEQYF. CDR3 bases: TGCAGTGCTAGAGGCACGGGGCTGCCCTACGAGCAGTACTTC.

V and J are TRBV4-1 and TRBJ2-7, with D maybe TRBD1 (6 bases). The V end was cut by 5 bases, the J end by 0 bases, with 17 bases between. CDR3 size: 16 residues. Germline values: CDR1 MGHRA, CDR2 YSYEKL. As DNA, the CDR3 is TGCGCCAGCAGCGAACGGACAGCCACTCCCTCCTACGAGCAGTACTTC. Translation gives CASSERTATPSYEQYF.

This clonotype showed up just a few times. The V gene is TRBV28, the J gene TRBJ1-5; D possibly corresponds to TRBD1 (5 bases). Germline V gene sequence: CDR1 MDHEN, CDR2 SYDVKM. V was clipped by 7 bases and J by 3 bases, with 7 bases between them. The CDR3 runs to 12 residues. CDR3 region: CASKTDNQPQHF. CDR3 in DNA: TGTGCCAGCAAGACAGACAATCAGCCCCAGCATTTT.

This clonotype appeared a few times. The chain links TRBV29-1 to TRBJ1-1; unclear D gene. The ends were cut back, 7 bases at V and 4 bases at J, with 7 bases in the middle. The length of the CDR3 is 10 residues. The V gene's germline CDR1 is SQVTM and CDR2 ANQGSEA. In DNA, the CDR3 is TGCAGCGCCTGGAGCACTGAAGCTTTCTTT. It is translated as CSAWSTEAFF.

The chain couples TRBV19 to TRBJ2-1, with D tentatively TRBD2 (5 bases). Germline V gene lookup returns CDR1 LNHDA and CDR2 SQIVND (reference sequence). The V end lost 5 bases, the J end lost 0 bases, and 11 bases lay between the germline ends. The CDR3 has 15 amino acids. The CDR3 reads CASSGERSSYNEQFF. The CDR3 DNA follows: TGTGCCAGTAGTGGGGAGCGGAGCTCCTACAATGAGCAGTTCTTC.

This clonotype was recorded a few times. The genes are TRBV12-3 or TRBV12-4 and TRBJ2-3, with a weak D call TRBD2 (7 bases). Trimming cost V 5 bases and J 4 bases, with 22 bases left between them. The length of the CDR3 is 17 residues. DNA for the CDR3: TGTGCCAGCAGTGCCCGCCTAAGGGGCGGGGGCGCAGATACGCAGTATTTT. This translates into CASSARLRGGGADTQYF.

Only a few counts were recorded for this clonotype. The chain employs TRBV6-2 or TRBV6-3 and TRBJ1-5, with TRBD1 matching over 12 bases. CDR1 and CDR2 from the germline V gene are MNHEY and SVGEGT. With 0 bases clipped from V and 6 bases from J, the junction kept 6 bases outside the gene matches. The CDR3 covers 17 residues. The DNA for the CDR3 is TGTGCCAGCAGTTACTCGCCCGGGACAGGGGGCGTTCAGCCCCAGCATTTT. The encoded protein is CASSYSPGTGGVQPQHF.

Only a few counts were recorded for this clonotype. The genes are TRBV2 and TRBJ2-7; 9 bases map to TRBD1. The ends lost 6 bases at V and 3 bases at J; junction bases unmatched: 6. The CDR3 contains 14 residues. The V gene's germline CDR1 is SNHLY and CDR2 FYNNEI. The CDR3 nucleotides are TGTGCCAGCAGAGACAGGGGGGGACACTACGAGCAGTACTTC. Translation gives CASRDRGGHYEQYF.

This chain joins TRBV27 and TRBJ2-2, with D perhaps assigned TRBD1 or TRBD2 (6 bases each). V was clipped by 3 bases and J by 9 bases, with 8 bases between them. CDR3 length: 12 residues. Germline assignment: CDR1 MNHEY and CDR2 SMNVEV (reference sequence). CDR3 loop: CASSFGGRELFF. In DNA form, the CDR3 reads TGTGCCAGCAGTTTCGGGGGCCGGGAGCTGTTTTTT.

This clonotype has a single count. The chain is built from TRBV6-2 or TRBV6-3 and TRBJ2-2; no reliable D call. Germline V CDR1 and CDR2: MNHEY, SVGEGT. The CDR3 loop spans 13 amino acids. Trimming shortened V by 3 bases and J by 9 bases, and 11 bases separated the two germline ends. The DNA for the CDR3 is TGTGCCAGCAGTTATTTTCAAACCTGGGAGCTGTTTTTT. Protein product: CASSYFQTWELFF.

This clonotype appeared a few times. The V and J genes are TRBV7-2 and TRBJ2-7, with no clear D. CDR3 length: 13 residues. Trimming cost V 8 bases and J 0 bases, with 11 bases left between them. CDR1 is SGHTA, CDR2 FQGNSA, per germline. The CDR3 nucleotides are TGTGCCAGCGGGTACATTACCTCCTACGAGCAGTACTTC. Translated, it gives CASGYITSYEQYF. Drawing the rest from reference TRBV7-2 and TRBJ2-7, the complete variable domain is GAGVSQSPSNKVTEKGKDVELRCDPISGHTALYWYRQSLGQGLEFLIYFQGNSAPDKSGLPSDRFSAERTGGSVSTLTIQRTQQEDSAVYLCASGYITSYEQYFGPGTRLTVT.

In its sample, this clonotype was seen a few times. V and J are TRBV6-1 and TRBJ2-5; D gene ambiguous. Germline loops: CDR1 MNHNS, CDR2 SASEGT. This CDR3 comprises 13 residues. Trimming left V 6 bases short and J 0 bases short, with 8 bases between. The CDR3 nucleotides read TGTGCCAGCAGAACACGGTACCAAGAGACCCAGTACTTC. The encoded protein is CASRTRYQETQYF.

The V and J genes are TRBV6-1 and TRBJ2-7, with 9 bases aligning to TRBD2. After removal of 2 bases from V and 4 bases from J, the junction contained 6 bases not matched to a gene. The germline gives CDR1 MNHNS, CDR2 SASEGT. The CDR3 is made up of 15 amino acids. CDR3: CASSERASGDYEQYF. The DNA of the CDR3 is TGTGCCAGCAGTGAAAGGGCTAGCGGGGATTACGAGCAGTACTTC.

The gene calls are TRBV7-9 and TRBJ1-1; D remains ambiguous. This CDR3 comprises 16 residues. V lost 4 bases and J 4 bases, leaving 19 bases between the germline ends. Per germline, CDR1 SEHNR and CDR2 FQNEAQ (reference sequence). CDR3 nucleotides: TGTGCCAGCAGCTCCCCCCCGTTTGACCGGGCCACTGAAGCTTTCTTT. Encoded protein: CASSSPPFDRATEAFF.

The CDR3, as DNA: TGCGCCAGCAGCCGGACTAGCGGGGGACGCACAGATACGCAGTATTTT. Translation gives CASSRTSGGRTDTQYF. The chain employs TRBV4-3 and TRBJ2-3; 13 positions match TRBD2. From germline, CDR1 is LGHNA and CDR2 YSLEER. There are 16 residues in the CDR3. V trimming: 4 bases; J trimming: 1 base; junction bases outside the gene matches: 2.

V gene TRBV7-2 combines with J gene TRBJ2-3, with 9 bases aligning to TRBD2. The germline V gene encodes CDR1 SGHTA and CDR2 FQGNSA. V lost 0 bases to trimming and J lost 5 bases; unmatched junction nucleotides: 6. This CDR3 spans 16 amino acids. CDR3 protein: CASSLAGGGARDTQYF. The CDR3 DNA follows: TGTGCCAGCAGCTTAGCGGGCGGGGGGGCGAGAGATACGCAGTATTTT.

This clonotype was counted ten times or more. This chain connects TRBV11-3 to TRBJ2-1, with 15 bases matching TRBD2. The J segment lost 2 bases and the V segment lost 6 bases, leaving 11 bases of the junction unmatched. The CDR3 runs to 19 residues. Germline V gene data show CDR1 as SGHNT and CDR2 as YENEEA. The CDR3 DNA reads TGTGCCAGCAGGGGGGGACTAGCGGGAGGCCCCGGGACCTACAATGAGCAGTTCTTC. Protein: CASRGGLAGGPGTYNEQFF.

This clonotype has just a few counts. The chain recombines TRBV12-3 or TRBV12-4 with TRBJ2-3, with 8 bases lining up with TRBD2. Trimming took 1 base from V and 0 from J; bases not matched to a gene: 3. The CDR3 spans 16 residues. The CDR3 DNA follows: TGTGCCAGCAGTTTAGAGGAGCGGGGGAGCACAGATACGCAGTATTTT. Translation gives CASSLEERGSTDTQYF.

There are a few counts of this clonotype. The chain carries TRBV4-3 and TRBJ1-5; D possibly corresponds to TRBD1 (5 bases). Germline loops: CDR1 LGHNA, CDR2 YSLEER. V lost 4 bases to trimming and J lost 4 bases, with 11 bases between them. The CDR3 covers 14 residues. The CDR3 nucleotides read TGCGCCAGCAGCCCTGCCCAGGGTAATCAGCCCCAGCATTTT. Translated: CASSPAQGNQPQHF.

V gene TRBV12-3 or TRBV12-4 combines with J gene TRBJ1-1; tentative D call: TRBD1 (5 bases). The CDR3 is made up of 11 amino acids. Trimming took off 6 bases at V and 10 bases at J, with 12 bases between the two ends. CDR3 amino acids: CASRSSGRAFF. Here the CDR3 DNA reads TGTGCCAGCAGGTCCTCAGGGAGAGCTTTCTTT.

The chain links TRBV6-2 or TRBV6-3 to TRBJ1-1, with unresolved D. Germline V CDR1 and CDR2: MNHEY, SVGEGT. The length of the CDR3 is 14 residues. V was trimmed by 2 bases and J by 5 bases, leaving 12 bases between them. CDR3 DNA: TGTGCCAGCAGTTACGGCCCCCAGAAAACTGAAGCTTTCTTT. Amino acids: CASSYGPQKTEAFF.

The chain links TRBV12-3 or TRBV12-4 to TRBJ1-1; 7 bases align to TRBD1. V shed 5 bases and J 8 bases; nucleotides not matched to a gene: 5. CDR3 size: 12 residues. The CDR3 spells CASSPGGGEAFF. CDR3 DNA: TGTGCCAGCAGTCCAGGGGGTGGAGAAGCTTTCTTT.

The chain combines TRBV27 with TRBJ1-2, with D perhaps matching TRBD1 (6 bases). The ends were cut back, 5 bases at V and 8 bases at J, with 12 bases in the middle. In germline, CDR1 is MNHEY, CDR2 SMNVEV (reference sequence). The CDR3 consists of 12 residues. CDR3 coding DNA: TGTGCCAGCAGTGCCCAGGGGAGAGGCTACACCTTC. Its translation is CASSAQGRGYTF.

This clonotype has a handful of counts. The chain recombines TRBV6-1 with TRBJ2-3, with 8 bases aligning to TRBD2. CDR3 length: 15 amino acids. Germline assignment: CDR1 MNHNS and CDR2 SASEGT. Germline trimming cut 6 bases from V and 5 bases from J; bases unmatched to any gene: 10. DNA of the CDR3: TGTGCCAGCAGCCGGCTAGCGGGTGACGAAGATACGCAGTATTTT. As protein: CASSRLAGDEDTQYF.

The chain recombines TRBV7-9 with TRBJ1-1; TRBD1 matches at 7 bases. J gave up 1 base and V 5 bases, and 13 bases lay outside the gene matches. Germline lookup yields CDR1 SEHNR and CDR2 FQNEAQ (reference sequence). The CDR3 has 17 amino acids. The CDR3 sequence: CASSETVRNRGNTEAFF. The CDR3, as DNA: TGTGCCAGCAGCGAAACGGTACGAAACAGGGGGAACACTGAAGCTTTCTTT.

There are a few counts of this clonotype. The chain carries TRBV7-9 and TRBJ1-1, with TRBD1 identical over 7 bases. V lost 3 bases to trimming and J lost 0 bases; unmatched junction nucleotides: 13. CDR1 and CDR2 from the germline V gene are SEHNR and FQNEAQ (reference sequence). This CDR3 has 18 amino acids. This CDR3 is CASSFATGQYRLNTEAFF. DNA of the CDR3: TGTGCCAGCAGCTTCGCGACGGGACAGTACCGCTTGAACACTGAAGCTTTCTTT. The full variable domain, rest sourced from reference TRBV7-9 and TRBJ1-1, is DTGVSQNPRHKITKRGQNVTFRCDPISEHNRLYWYRQTLGQGPEFLTYFQNEAQLEKSRLLSDRFSAERPKGSFSTLEIQRTEQGDSAMYLCASSFATGQYRLNTEAFFGQGTRLTVV.

The V call is TRBV7-6, the J call TRBJ1-2; D ambiguous. This CDR3 region has 13 residues. The germline gives CDR1 SGHVS, CDR2 FNYEAQ. V was trimmed by 0 bases and J by 7 bases, leaving 9 bases between them. This chain's CDR3 is CASSLADWVGYTF. For the CDR3, the DNA is TGTGCCAGCAGCTTAGCGGATTGGGTTGGCTACACCTTC. Complete variable domain (other parts from reference TRBV7-6 and TRBJ1-2): GAGVSQSPRYKVTKRGQDVALRCDPISGHVSLYWYRQALGQGPEFLTYFNYEAQQDKSGLPNDRFSAERPEGSISTLTIQRTEQRDSAMYRCASSLADWVGYTFGSGTRLTVV.